The T cell receptor beta chain described here comes from a study of T cells in women clearing cervical HPV infection. Study-level results: TRBV6-7 abundance was lower in cases than controls (around 0.1% versus 0.15%). Richness differences could reflect unmeasured T-cell content per sample. CIN3+ cases had significantly higher TCR repertoire richness than controls, but evenness did not differ.

Sequencing used immunoSEQ multiplex PCR; TCRdb keeps in-frame clones, though not all of them. The sample's table shows about 40,000 clones. All donors had a single incident cervical HPV16 infection, not prevalent. A remark on this clone: Its antigen is not known. Read sequence stops 3 residues before the CDR3 end, and the germline J gene provides the missing end.

Germline CDR1 reads ENHRY; CDR2 reads SYGVKD. The CDR3 sequence is 14 residues long. V lost 0 bases, J lost 7 bases, and 3 bases stayed unmatched. The origin of this receptor is a woman aged 18 to 75 with a cervical HPV16 infection that either progressed to CIN3+ or cleared (not recorded which). The J gene is TRBJ1-1, the V gene TRBV10-3; 9 nucleotides align to TRBD1. Sequencing input: blood buffy coat. CDR3 protein: CAISESGQGREAFF. CDR3 bases read: TGTGCCATCAGTGAGTCGGGACAGGGACGTGAA.